This entry lists 13 T cell receptor beta chains sequenced from one sample in a study of cytomegalovirus exposure and HLA in healthy donors (dated by TCRdb to the late 2010s). Libraries were constructed by the immunoSEQ multiplex PCR assay. For the multiplex PCR, a mixture combining 60 forward primers for TCR Vbeta segments and 13 reverse primers for TCR Jbeta segments was used. TCRdb retrieved this table from immuneACCESS and kept in-frame rearrangements only. Not all clones are present; in checked studies, unresolved V genes account for under half, and no reason is known for the remainder. This sample comprises some 99,000 clones, more than 70% of them detected only once. Approximately 8% of the sample belongs to the ten largest clones. The source material was PBMCs. These receptors were obtained from a female donor in good health and CMV-seronegative.

J is TRBJ2-2 and V is TRBV7-2; the D gene is possibly TRBD1 (5 bases). Per the germline V gene, CDR1 is SGHTA and CDR2 is FQGNSA. Trimming removed 5 bases from V and 5 bases from J, with 15 bases in between. The CDR3 is 15 residues long. CDR3 amino acids: CASSLSRSGTGELFF. CDR3 in DNA: TGTGCCAGCAGCCTGTCCCGCTCAGGGACCGGGGAGCTGTTTTTT.

Details on this clone: Additional DNA sequences in this sample encode the identical CDR3. This chain uses TRBV7-3 with TRBJ2-7, with 8 bases matching TRBD1. The CDR3 extends over 13 amino acids. CDR1 is SGHTA and CDR2 is FQGTGA in the germline V gene. V gave up 5 bases and J gave up 6 bases; unmatched junction bases: 6. The CDR3 sequence is CASSLSTGAEQYF. CDR3 DNA: TGTGCCAGCAGCCTCTCGACAGGGGCCGAGCAGTACTTC.

This chain joins TRBV15 and TRBJ2-3, with a tentative D call TRBD1 (5 bases). CDR1 is LNHNV and CDR2 is YYDKDF in the germline V gene (reference sequence). This CDR3 comprises 16 residues. Trimming stripped 5 bases from V and 3 bases from J, with 18 bases between. The CDR3 nucleotides are TGTGCCACCAGCCCCTACTCAGGGATTGGAACAGATACGCAGTATTTT. The encoded protein is CATSPYSGIGTDTQYF.

The chain employs TRBV6-1 and TRBJ2-7; the match to TRBD2 covers 9 bases. V trimming: 5 bases; J trimming: 3 bases; junction bases outside the gene matches: 5. The CDR3 spans 14 residues. From germline, CDR1 is MNHNS and CDR2 SASEGT. CDR3 sequence reads: CASSPGLAIYEQYF. The CDR3 DNA sequence: TGTGCCAGCAGTCCCGGACTAGCGATCTACGAGCAGTACTTC.

The V and J genes are TRBV10-3 and TRBJ2-3; no firm D call. The CDR3 has 15 amino acids. The germline CDR1 and CDR2 sequences are ENHRY and SYGVKD. Deletions cut 0 bases from V and 5 bases from J, with 12 bases between. CDR3 sequence reads: CAISESSQVVDTQYF. In DNA, the CDR3 is TGTGCCATCAGTGAGTCGAGTCAGGTGGTAGATACGCAGTATTTT.

The V gene is TRBV19, the J gene TRBJ1-5, with a tentative D call TRBD1 (5 bases). CDR3 length equals 15 residues. CDR1 and CDR2 from the germline V gene are LNHDA and SQIVND (reference sequence). The V and J ends lost 2 bases and 3 bases respectively, with 11 bases between them. CDR3 sequence: CASSISGGDNQPQHF. CDR3 bases: TGTGCCAGTAGTATATCCGGGGGGGACAATCAGCCCCAGCATTTT.

The V gene is TRBV14, the J gene TRBJ2-1; 7 positions agree with TRBD2. CDR1 and CDR2 (germline): SGHDN, FVKESK. Trimming at V came to 1 base and at J to 4 bases, leaving 7 bases not matched to a gene. The CDR3 loop spans 16 amino acids. The CDR3 sequence is CASSQVGGRKYNEQFF. Here the CDR3 DNA reads TGTGCCAGCAGCCAAGTGGGCGGGAGAAAATACAATGAGCAGTTCTTC.

This chain connects TRBV7-9 to TRBJ1-6; TRBD1 might be the D (6 bases). V lost 4 bases to trimming and J lost 7 bases, with 14 bases between them. This CDR3 spans 15 amino acids. Germline V gene sequence: CDR1 SEHNR, CDR2 FQNEAQ (reference sequence). In DNA form, the CDR3 reads TGTGCCAGCAGCTCGTTAACAGGGTTCAATTCACCCCTCCACTTT. Amino acids: CASSSLTGFNSPLHF.

This clone was seen once. The rearrangement joins TRBV6-6 to TRBJ1-1, with D tentatively TRBD1 (5 bases). Trimming cost V 2 bases and J 5 bases, with 9 bases left between them. Looked up from germline, CDR1 is MNHNY and CDR2 is SVGAGI (reference sequence). This CDR3 is built from 13 residues. CDR3 bases: TGTGCCAGCAGTTACCCCAAGGGGACTGAAGCTTTCTTT. This sequence encodes CASSYPKGTEAFF.

The chain has TRBV5-4 and TRBJ1-6; D not certain. Germline values: CDR1 SGHNT, CDR2 YYREEE (reference sequence). The CDR3 loop spans 18 amino acids. Trimming cost V 3 bases and J 0 bases, with 16 bases left between them. CDR3: CASSSELSGGSYNSPLHF. CDR3 coding DNA: TGTGCCAGCAGCTCCGAACTTTCAGGAGGCTCCTATAATTCACCCCTCCACTTT.

The CDR3 DNA sequence: TGTGCCAGTAGTATAAGGGGAAAGGGGGGGCCTGAAGCTTTCTTT. This gives the protein CASSIRGKGGPEAFF. The chain recombines TRBV19 with TRBJ1-1, with D perhaps matching TRBD1 (6 bases). Trimming took 2 bases from V and 6 from J, leaving 16 bases between them. This CDR3 has 15 residues. Germline CDR1 is LNHDA and CDR2 is SQIVND (reference sequence).

The table lists this clone with a few counts. The J gene is TRBJ1-1, the V gene TRBV5-1, with a weak D call TRBD1 (5 bases). The CDR3 contains 14 residues. The ends were cut back, 3 bases at V and 0 bases at J, with 9 bases in the middle. Germline-derived CDR1 and CDR2 are SGHRS and YFSETQ. This chain's CDR3 is CASSSTAMNTEAFF. CDR3 DNA sequence: TGCGCCAGCAGCTCGACAGCCATGAACACTGAAGCTTTCTTT.

The V gene is TRBV7-3, the J gene TRBJ1-3, with a possible D match to TRBD1 (6 bases). Germline CDR1 SGHTA, CDR2 FQGTGA. This CDR3 has 14 residues. Deletions cut 3 bases from V and 2 bases from J, with 8 bases between. The CDR3 nucleotides read TGTGCCAGCAGCTTCACAGGGACTGGAAACACCATATATTTT. Its protein is CASSFTGTGNTIYF.